Listed below are T cell receptor beta chains from one sample, sequenced in a study of cytomegalovirus exposure and HLA in healthy donors. Assay: immunoSEQ multiplex PCR; the TCRdb copy retains only in-frame clones and omits some. This table has about 140,000 clones, 60% to 80% appearing once. Input material: PBMCs. The receptors were sampled from a woman aged 30 to 39 in good health and CMV-seronegative. Both conserved end residues are part of each CDR3. D genes are given only for firm matches. Clone size appears in some rows only: once, few, many, or a class for an expanded clone.

v_call	clone_size	d_call	j_call	cdr3_nt	cdr3_aa
TRBV5-4	few	TRBD1	TRBJ1-2	TGTGCCAGCAGTTACCGACAGGGGGGCGATGGCTACACCTTC	CASSYRQGGDGYTF
TRBV5-1	.	TRBD1	TRBJ1-2	TGCGCCACCTCGGGACAGCCCAACTATGGCTACACCTTC	CATSGQPNYGYTF
TRBV6-1	.	TRBD1	TRBJ1-5	TGTGCCAGCAGTGGGACAGGGATTCAGCCCCAGCATTTT	CASSGTGIQPQHF
TRBV29-1	.	.	TRBJ2-7	TGCAGCGTTCAACCTCCGGACGAGCAGTACTTC	CSVQPPDEQYF
TRBV27	.	TRBD1	TRBJ2-1	TGTGCCAGCAGTCCCGGGACAGGGACCCACTACAATGAGCAGTTCTTC	CASSPGTGTHYNEQFF
TRBV7-8	once	TRBD1	TRBJ2-3	TGTGCCAGCAGCCTCGGGACAGGCACAGATACGCAGTATTTT	CASSLGTGTDTQYF
TRBV5-6	.	.	TRBJ2-5	TGTGCCAGCAGACGTCTCGACAGGCTTGGGGAGACCCAGTACTTC	CASRRLDRLGETQYF
TRBV7-6	.	TRBD1	TRBJ2-7	TGTGCCAGCAGCGGGGACAGTCCCTACGAGCAGTACTTC	CASSGDSPYEQYF
TRBV6-5	.	.	TRBJ1-3	TGTGCCAGCAGTTACACCGGGGGATCCGGAAGCACCATATATTTT	CASSYTGGSGSTIYF
TRBV9	.	.	TRBJ1-2	TGTGCCAGCAGCGTAAGGGCAGGGAACGGCTACACCTTC	CASSVRAGNGYTF
TRBV2	.	.	TRBJ2-2	TGTGCCAGCAGTGAACGCCAGATCGGGGAGCTGTTTTTT	CASSERQIGELFF
TRBV29-1	few	TRBD1	TRBJ1-1	TGCAGCGGTGCGACAGGGGAGGCCACTGAAGCTTTCTTT	CSGATGEATEAFF
TRBV11-2	.	TRBD1	TRBJ1-1	TGTGCCAGCAGCTTCAGACAGGGAGGTGGCACTGAAGCTTTCTTT	CASSFRQGGGTEAFF
TRBV6-1	.	.	TRBJ2-2	TGTGCCAGCAGTTCAGGGGTAGGATTCCCCGGGGAGCTGTTTTTT	CASSSGVGFPGELFF
TRBV5-1	.	TRBD1	TRBJ1-1	TGCGCCAGCAGCCAGAAGACAGGGGTTGTTGAAGCTTTCTTT	CASSQKTGVVEAFF
TRBV18	.	TRBD1	TRBJ1-1	TGTGCCAGCTCACCAGGGACAGGACACACTGAAGCTTTCTTT	CASSPGTGHTEAFF
TRBV5-4	.	TRBD1	TRBJ1-1	TGTGCCAGCAGCTTGGGGGGGACAGGGGGGAGTGAAGCTTTCTTT	CASSLGGTGGSEAFF
TRBV11-2	.	.	TRBJ2-1	TGTGCCAGCAGCTCCGGGACCGGGAGCTCCTACAATGAGCAGTTCTTC	CASSSGTGSSYNEQFF
TRBV11-1	.	TRBD2	TRBJ2-1	TGTGCCAGCAACGTGGGACTAGCGGGGAATGAGCAGTTCTTC	CASNVGLAGNEQFF
TRBV29-1	.	TRBD2	TRBJ2-1	TGCAGCGTTGAACCCGCGGGGGGTTTCTACAATGAGCAGTTCTTC	CSVEPAGGFYNEQFF
TRBV27	.	TRBD1	TRBJ1-2	TGTGCCAGCAGTTTCTCGACAGGGAGAGATGGCTACACCTTC	CASSFSTGRDGYTF
TRBV5-1	.	.	TRBJ1-1	TGCGCCAGCAGCTTGGGGGCCCTTAGTTTGAACACTGAAGCTTTCTTT	CASSLGALSLNTEAFF
TRBV5-1	few	TRBD2	TRBJ2-1	TGCGCCAGCAGCCCACGCTCACCCTCCCTTGGGACTAGCGCCTCCAATGAGCAGTTCTTC	CASSPRSPSLGTSASNEQFF
TRBV6-4	.	.	TRBJ1-2	TGTGCCAGCAGCCCGACGGGGTCGGGAGGCTACACCTTC	CASSPTGSGGYTF
TRBV5-5	.	TRBD2	TRBJ2-3	TGTGCCAGCAGCTCAATTACGACTAGCGGGGGAGCAGATACGCAGTATTTT	CASSSITTSGGADTQYF
TRBV5-6	few	.	TRBJ1-2	TGTGCCAGCAGCTTGGGCCAGGGAAGTCAAGGCTACACCTTC	CASSLGQGSQGYTF
TRBV5-1	.	.	TRBJ1-1	TGCGCCAGCAGCCATGGGGGGGCCGGAGGGGCTGAAGCTTTCTTT	CASSHGGAGGAEAFF
TRBV5-4	.	TRBD2	TRBJ2-3	TGTGCCAGTCGGTGGGGGGGGACAGATACGCAGTATTTT	CASRWGGTDTQYF